A selection of T cell receptor beta chains follows, all from one sample in a study of blood T cell repertoires in COVID-19. Here immunoSEQ multiplex PCR was the method, and the copy in TCRdb shows in-frame clones only, minus some. The sample has tens of thousands of clones, about nine tenths seen once. Sequenced sample: peripheral blood. Receptors originate from a middle-aged woman with active COVID-19. Both conserved end residues are part of each CDR3. Only some rows state a clone size, as once, few, many or a class for expanded clones.

abundance	j_gene	v_gene	CDR3aa
NA	TRBJ2-7	TRBV6-5	CASRESSYEQYF
once	TRBJ1-3	TRBV19	CASTAPGISGNTIYF
once	TRBJ1-1	TRBV12-3/TRBV12-4	CASSYTDNTEAFF
NA	TRBJ1-2	TRBV7-9	CASSLEGGYLGYGYTF
NA	TRBJ1-1	TRBV7-8	CASTYRGGMNTEAFF
once	TRBJ2-3	TRBV5-1	CASSLGSQIRGDTQYF
NA	TRBJ1-2	TRBV14	CASSQDLEGEIDTF
NA	TRBJ1-1	TRBV3-1/TRBV3-2	CASSRRTGKGTEAFF
NA	TRBJ2-3	TRBV4-2	CASSPGTSGGDTQYF
NA	TRBJ1-5	TRBV30	CAYNTGEPGSNQPQHF
NA	TRBJ2-1	TRBV5-6	CASRPDSYNEQFF
NA	TRBJ1-4	TRBV18	CASSRAGLEKLFF
NA	TRBJ1-4	TRBV6-2/TRBV6-3	CASSAGDTQSEKLFF
NA	TRBJ1-4	TRBV28	CASSPSGTGNEKLFF
NA	TRBJ1-1	TRBV3-1/TRBV3-2	CASSQDRGNTEAFF
NA	TRBJ2-2	TRBV2	CASSPDSTNTGELFF
NA	TRBJ2-5	TRBV28	CASSLGPAGGQGTQYF
NA	TRBJ1-4	TRBV19	CASSSDRLGEKLFF
NA	TRBJ1-1	TRBV14	CASSQDYRSRNTEAFF
NA	TRBJ2-3	TRBV25-1	CASRLRGPYGTDTQYF
NA	TRBJ2-3	TRBV7-2	CASSPGTATDTQYF
NA	TRBJ2-3	TRBV27	CASSFLLGPQYF
NA	TRBJ1-6	TRBV5-1	CASSSAQGAKSPLHF
NA	TRBJ1-6	TRBV11-3	CASSFSHGTGVSPLHF
NA	TRBJ2-1	TRBV5-4	CASSSTGTSNNEQFF
NA	TRBJ2-3	TRBV11-1	CASSQRGAASTDTQYF
NA	TRBJ2-7	TRBV6-1	CASSERGREVYEQYF
NA	TRBJ2-1	TRBV19	CASSTERGNEQFF
NA	TRBJ2-7	TRBV19	CASSMGAYEQYF
once	TRBJ1-4	TRBV20-1	CSASRAEKLFF
NA	TRBJ2-1	TRBV9	CASSVSGARNEQFF
NA	TRBJ1-2	TRBV6-5	CASSHRNGYTF
NA	TRBJ2-7	TRBV27	CASGRPGTAYEQYF
NA	TRBJ1-1	TRBV9	CASSPGLRSGEAFF
NA	TRBJ2-1	TRBV7-9	CASRRLAGDDNEQFF
NA	TRBJ2-3	TRBV15	CATSRGRETSFADTQYF
NA	TRBJ1-3	TRBV29-1	CSVDAGGAGNTIYF
NA	TRBJ2-7	TRBV6-5	CASTRLVRIYEQYF
once	TRBJ2-3	TRBV5-1	CASSVTSGGGTDTQYF
once	TRBJ1-5	TRBV19	CASSIGGAGYQPQHF
NA	TRBJ2-2	TRBV29-1	CSVTGGNTGELFF
NA	TRBJ1-6	TRBV6-5	CASGRGEGSPLHF
once	TRBJ2-1	TRBV6-5	CASMAVYNEQFF
NA	TRBJ2-7	TRBV4-2	CASSQGLAGGYEQYF
NA	TRBJ2-5	TRBV7-2	CASSLGLYQETQYF
NA	TRBJ2-7	TRBV5-6	CATAGQENYEQYF
NA	TRBJ2-1	TRBV12-3/TRBV12-4	CASSPNRDTNGFF
NA	TRBJ2-7	TRBV11-3	CASSLVGLYEQYF
NA	TRBJ2-1	TRBV12-5	CASGLVARPAESYNEQFF
NA	TRBJ2-7	TRBV4-3	CASSQQQGGGYEQYF
NA	TRBJ1-2	TRBV19	CASSPRLRNRGGDYGYTF
NA	TRBJ1-1	TRBV30	CACDRGLNTEAFF